This is a list of T cell receptor beta chains from one sample in a study of blood T cell repertoires in COVID-19. Data came from immunoSEQ multiplex PCR; TCRdb stores just in-frame clones and leaves some out. The profile shows 110,000 to 150,000 clones, around 80% of them singletons. The source material was PBMCs or T cells enriched from blood (not recorded which). These receptors all come from a woman in her late teens or twenties who had been exposed to COVID-19. Both conserved end residues are part of each CDR3. The D gene is left open where the match is weak. Size values are once, few and many counts, or a class for expanded clones, and some rows have none.

j_call	v_call	d_call	clone_size	cdr3_aa	cdr3_nt
TRBJ1-1	TRBV3-1/TRBV3-2	.	once	CASSQEWDYEAFF	TGTGCCAGCAGCCAAGAATGGGACTATGAAGCTTTCTTT
TRBJ2-3	TRBV29-1	.	.	CSVDAGARRAPDTQYF	TGCAGCGTTGATGCGGGGGCCCGCCGGGCCCCAGATACGCAGTATTTT
TRBJ1-1	TRBV7-2	.	.	CASSLTYGTEAFF	TGTGCCAGCAGCTTAACGTACGGCACTGAAGCTTTCTTT
TRBJ2-5	TRBV6-5	.	.	CASSYTYQETQYF	TGTGCCAGCAGCTACACTTACCAAGAGACCCAGTACTTC
TRBJ2-2	TRBV30	.	.	CAWSKGGLAGELFF	TGTGCCTGGAGTAAGGGGGGGCTTGCTGGGGAGCTGTTTTTT
TRBJ2-5	TRBV2	TRBD1	few	CASSEEGAIRGETQYF	TGTGCCAGCAGTGAAGAGGGGGCGATTCGGGGCGAGACCCAGTACTTC
TRBJ1-1	TRBV4-1	.	.	CASSQDQRRTGRLNTEAFF	TGCGCCAGCAGCCAAGATCAAAGAAGAACAGGACGATTGAACACTGAAGCTTTCTTT
TRBJ2-1	TRBV19	TRBD1	.	CATRLIQGNSYNEQFF	TGTGCCACCCGACTTATACAGGGGAACTCCTACAATGAGCAGTTCTTC
TRBJ2-2	TRBV4-3	TRBD1	.	CASSQAFTGGKSGELFF	TGCGCCAGCAGCCAAGCTTTCACAGGGGGGAAGTCCGGGGAGCTGTTTTTT
TRBJ2-1	TRBV30	TRBD2	.	CAWSGGLAGGNEQFF	TGTGCCTGGAGTGGGGGACTAGCGGGAGGCAATGAGCAGTTCTTC
TRBJ2-1	TRBV12-5	TRBD2	.	CASGPTSGSYNEQFF	TGTGCTAGTGGCCCAACTAGCGGGAGCTACAATGAGCAGTTCTTC
TRBJ1-2	TRBV2	.	.	CASLQIEGYGYTF	TGTGCCAGCCTACAGATCGAGGGCTATGGCTACACCTTC
TRBJ1-1	TRBV6-2/TRBV6-3	.	.	CASSGSQNTEAFF	TGTGCCAGCAGTGGCAGTCAGAACACTGAAGCTTTCTTT
TRBJ1-1	TRBV28	TRBD1	.	CASRTGTPEAFF	TGTGCCAGCAGGACAGGGACACCTGAAGCTTTCTTT
TRBJ2-7	TRBV11-2	.	.	CASSASTPYF	TGTGCCAGCAGCGCCTCCACACCATACTTC
TRBJ1-2	TRBV29-1	.	.	CSVSTAYTF	TGCAGCGTGTCGACAGCTTACACCTTC
TRBJ2-3	TRBV24-1	TRBD1	.	CATSVGTVRTDTQYF	TGTGCCACCAGTGTCGGGACAGTCCGCACAGATACGCAGTATTTT
TRBJ1-6	TRBV3-1/TRBV3-2	TRBD1	.	CASSPRQTGHNSPLHF	TGTGCCAGCAGCCCGAGACAGACAGGGCACAATTCACCCCTCCACTTT
TRBJ1-2	TRBV2	TRBD1	.	CASSVLGQPSSYTF	TGTGCCAGCAGTGTATTGGGACAGCCTAGTAGCTACACCTTC
TRBJ2-3	TRBV3-1/TRBV3-2	.	.	CASSQGYSTDTQYF	TGTGCCAGCAGCCAAGGCTACTCCACAGATACGCAGTATTTT
TRBJ2-7	TRBV19	.	once	CASSIGRAYEQYF	TGTGCCAGTAGTATCGGCAGGGCCTACGAGCAGTACTTC
TRBJ2-1	TRBV5-4	TRBD2	few	CASSSWTSGGEQFF	TGTGCCAGCAGCTCCTGGACTAGCGGGGGTGAGCAGTTCTTC
TRBJ1-1	TRBV5-1	.	.	CASSLTGLDTEAFF	TGCGCCAGCAGCTTAACAGGGTTGGACACTGAAGCTTTCTTT
TRBJ2-1	TRBV19	TRBD2	.	CASSIMGTSGSNDEQFF	TGTGCCAGTAGTATCATGGGGACTAGCGGGAGTAATGATGAGCAGTTCTTC
TRBJ2-5	TRBV6-2/TRBV6-3	.	.	CASSFRRGETQYF	TGTGCCAGCAGTTTCCGACGGGGAGAGACCCAGTACTTC
TRBJ1-5	TRBV25-1	.	few	CASSDQDQPQHF	TGTGCCAGCAGTGACCAGGATCAGCCCCAGCATTTT
TRBJ2-5	TRBV18	.	once	CASSPDIKETQYF	TGTGCCAGCTCACCCGACATAAAAGAGACCCAGTACTTC
TRBJ1-2	TRBV5-8	.	.	CASSFGLGGQRRTNYGYTF	TGTGCCAGCAGCTTTGGGCTAGGAGGGCAGCGTAGAACTAACTATGGCTACACCTTC
TRBJ1-2	TRBV2	.	.	CASRVGGYGYTF	TGTGCCAGCAGGGTAGGGGGCTATGGCTACACCTTC
TRBJ2-7	TRBV10-3	TRBD2	.	CAISARTSGSYEQYF	TGTGCCATCAGCGCAAGGACTAGCGGGAGCTACGAGCAGTACTTC
TRBJ1-2	TRBV10-3	.	.	CAISGDNANYGYTF	TGTGCCATCAGTGGGGACAACGCTAACTATGGCTACACCTTC
TRBJ2-5	TRBV7-2	.	once	CASSLGAGIGGETQYF	TGTGCCAGCAGCTTAGGAGCGGGTATTGGGGGAGAGACCCAGTACTTC